This TCR beta chain was retrieved from a study of shared clonotypes between healthy human individuals. This clone has a handful of counts. This CDR3 has 11 amino acids. Germline CDR1 reads MDHEN; CDR2 reads SYDVKM. Generated by immunoSEQ multiplex PCR, the TCRdb table keeps only in-frame clones and is missing some. Among millions of clones listed, around 94% were seen once. The sequence was collected from a young man in good health. The gene calls are TRBV28 and TRBJ2-7; D perhaps matches TRBD2 (5 bases). Sequenced sample: naive CD4+ T cells sorted from blood. The subset was: CD45RA+ positively selected. This CDR3 reads CASSTGLSAVV. DNA of the CDR3: TGTGCCAGCAGCACCGGACTGTCTGCGGTGGTC.